The 26 T cell receptor beta chains below come from one sample, sequenced in a study of cytomegalovirus exposure and HLA in healthy donors. 13 Jbeta primers and 60 Vbeta primers were used for the PCR. The method was immunoSEQ multiplex PCR; TCRdb's version includes in-frame clones alone and lacks a portion of them. The table lists 130,000 or so clones, around 74% of them singletons. Source material: PBMCs. The receptors were sampled from a man aged 30 to 39 in good health and CMV-seronegative.

The rearrangement joins TRBV5-1 to TRBJ2-7, with 9 nucleotides matching TRBD1. V was clipped by 0 bases and J by 5 bases; unmatched bases: 6. The CDR3 runs to 15 residues. Germline CDR1 reads SGHRS; CDR2 reads YFSETQ. CDR3 sequence: CASSLDLDRGDEQYF. CDR3 nucleotides: TGCGCCAGCAGCTTGGATTTGGACAGGGGAGACGAGCAGTACTTC.

This clone occurred once. The chain joins TRBV6-9 to TRBJ2-3; D may be TRBD1 (5 bases). The germline V and J ends were trimmed by 11 bases and 1 base, with 16 bases remaining between them. The CDR3 runs 14 residues. Germline V CDR1 and CDR2: MNHGY, SVAAGI. CDR3 protein: CARGHSTRTDTQYF. The CDR3 DNA reads as TGTGCCCGAGGACATAGCACCCGCACAGATACGCAGTATTTT.

A word on this clone: Relative to the germline gene, one junction end is altered; a read error may explain this. V and J are TRBV7-9 and TRBJ2-3; D is unresolved. CDR3 length: 12 residues. The germline CDR1 and CDR2 sequences are SEHNR and FQNEAQ (reference sequence). The CDR3 here is CSSSYLADTQYF. The CDR3 DNA is TGTTCCAGCAGCTATTTAGCAGATACGCAGTATTTT.

This rearrangement joins TRBV9 to TRBJ1-1, with 9 bases that match TRBD1. Germline values: CDR1 SGDLS, CDR2 YYNGEE. The CDR3 has 16 amino acids. V lost 3 bases and J lost 2; bases outside the gene matches: 8. DNA for the CDR3: TGTGCCAGCAGCGACGTTGGGGGACAGGGAAACACTGAAGCTTTCTTT. This gives the protein CASSDVGGQGNTEAFF.

The chain employs TRBV6-5 and TRBJ1-5; no definite D call. The CDR3 sequence is 16 residues long. The germline gives CDR1 MNHEY, CDR2 SVGAGI. V lost 0 bases to trimming and J lost 0 bases, with 9 bases between them. In DNA, the CDR3 is TGTGCCAGCAGTTACTCGGGCCCTTATAGCAATCAGCCCCAGCATTTT. Translated: CASSYSGPYSNQPQHF.

There are a few counts of this clone. The rearrangement uses TRBV18 and TRBJ2-7; possibly TRBD1 for D (6 bases). Germline V gives CDR1 KGHSH, CDR2 LQKENI. The CDR3 sequence is 15 residues long. V lost 0 bases and J 0 bases, leaving 9 bases between the germline ends. The CDR3 coding sequence is TGTGCCAGCTCACCACCGCAGGGGTTCTCCTACGAGCAGTACTTC. As protein: CASSPPQGFSYEQYF.

This rearrangement joins TRBV5-1 to TRBJ2-7, with 12 bases identical to TRBD2. CDR3 length equals 16 residues. The V gene's germline CDR1 is SGHRS and CDR2 YFSETQ. The V and J ends lost 4 bases and 0 bases, in that order; junction bases with no gene match: 5. CDR3: CASSRGLAGTSYEQYF. Written as DNA, the CDR3 is TGCGCCAGCAGCCGAGGACTAGCGGGGACCTCCTACGAGCAGTACTTC.

The chain is built from TRBV5-1 and TRBJ2-7; 10 nucleotides agree with TRBD2. Germline values: CDR1 SGHRS, CDR2 YFSETQ. Germline trimming cut 2 bases from V and 2 bases from J; bases unmatched to any gene: 4. The CDR3 extends over 15 amino acids. CDR3 nucleotides: TGCGCCAGCAGCTTATGGACTAGCGGTACCTACGAGCAGTACTTC. Its protein product is CASSLWTSGTYEQYF.

This clone was picked up a small number of times. The rearrangement joins TRBV1 to TRBJ2-2; TRBD2, the table's D call, was not compared with the DNA. TRBV1 counts as a pseudogene. The CDR3 runs to 16 residues. The CDR3 reads CTSSPYRGKGTGELFF. In nucleotides, the CDR3 is TGCACCAGCAGCCCTTACCGGGGTAAAGGGACCGGGGAGCTGTTTTTT.

This sequence joins TRBV4-2 and TRBJ2-7; D is possibly TRBD1 (5 bases). This CDR3 has 15 residues. CDR1 LGHNA and CDR2 YNFKEQ come from the germline V gene. V was clipped by 1 base and J by 5 bases, with 15 bases between them. CDR3 nucleotides: TGTGCCAGCAGCCAAGGAGCACAGGTCGAAGACGAGCAGTACTTC. The encoded protein is CASSQGAQVEDEQYF.

This sequence joins TRBV14 and TRBJ2-7, with 9 bases lining up with TRBD2. J was trimmed by 5 bases and V by 3 bases; bases with no gene match: 8. This CDR3 region has 15 residues. Germline CDR1 reads SGHDN; CDR2 reads FVKESK. CDR3 DNA sequence: TGTGCCAGCAGCCAGCGGGGGGGCCTCAAGGACGAGCAGTACTTC. It codes for CASSQRGGLKDEQYF.

The chain employs TRBV27 and TRBJ1-1, with TRBD1 matching over 8 bases. The trim removed 3 bases at V and 1 base at J, leaving 10 bases unmatched. The CDR3 is 17 residues long. Germline CDR1 and CDR2: MNHEY and SMNVEV (reference sequence). In DNA form, the CDR3 reads TGTGCCAGCAGTTTTGGGAGCGGACAGGGACCGAACACTGAAGCTTTCTTT. Translated, it gives CASSFGSGQGPNTEAFF.

The table lists this clone with a count of one. The J gene is TRBJ2-2, the V gene TRBV27, with 9 bases that match TRBD2. Germline loops: CDR1 MNHEY, CDR2 SMNVEV (reference sequence). The CDR3 has 13 amino acids. Unmatched junction bases numbered 5, after V lost 10 bases and J lost 5 bases. The CDR3 DNA sequence: TGTGCCATCAAGCGGGGGGAAACCGGGGAGCTGTTTTTT. Protein product: CAIKRGETGELFF.

This sequence joins TRBV7-9 and TRBJ2-7, with D possibly TRBD1 on 6 matching bases. This CDR3 is built from 16 residues. Germline CDR1 SEHNR, CDR2 FQNEAQ (reference sequence). Between the trimmed V and J ends, which lost 6 bases and 0 bases, there was a span of 18 bases. The CDR3 reads CASSLTTGLSSYEQYF. The CDR3 DNA sequence: TGTGCCAGCAGTTTAACGACAGGTTTAAGCTCCTACGAGCAGTACTTC.

This clone was recorded only once. The genes are TRBV11-1 and TRBJ2-7; maybe TRBD1 (5 bases). Germline V gives CDR1 SGHAT, CDR2 FQDESV (reference sequence). The germline V and J ends were trimmed by 5 bases and 4 bases, with 9 bases remaining between them. This CDR3 has 12 residues. The CDR3 DNA reads TGTGCCAGCAGCCCTGACAGATACGAGCAGTACTTC. It encodes CASSPDRYEQYF.

This rearrangement joins TRBV29-1 to TRBJ1-3; D unclear. The CDR3 length is 13 residues. The V gene's germline CDR1 is SQVTM and CDR2 ANQGSEA. Trimming stripped 6 bases from V and 0 bases from J, with 9 bases between. CDR3 protein: CSVFLLSGNTIYF. The CDR3 DNA follows: TGCAGCGTATTTCTCCTCTCTGGAAACACCATATATTTT. Full variable domain (rest looked up from reference TRBV29-1 and TRBJ1-3): SAVISQKPSRDICQRGTSLTIQCQVDSQVTMMFWYRQQPGQSLTLIATANQGSEATYESGFVIDKFPISRPNLTFSTLTVSNMSPEDSSIYLCSVFLLSGNTIYFGEGSWLTVV.

The chain combines TRBV4-2 with TRBJ2-3, with 9 bases fitting TRBD2. V trimming: 0 bases; J trimming: 6 bases; junction bases outside the gene matches: 13. The CDR3 sequence is 18 residues long. CDR1 is LGHNA, CDR2 YNFKEQ, per germline. The CDR3 reads CASSQELGLAGWGDTQYF. CDR3 nucleotide sequence: TGTGCCAGCAGCCAAGAGTTAGGCCTAGCGGGATGGGGGGATACGCAGTATTTT.

The chain recombines TRBV27 with TRBJ2-7; TRBD2 is a possible D gene (6 bases). The CDR3 consists of 13 residues. V lost 6 bases to trimming and J lost 0 bases, with 9 bases between them. CDR1 MNHEY and CDR2 SMNVEV come from the germline V gene (reference sequence). CDR3 in amino acids: CASRQLASYEQYF. The CDR3 bases are TGTGCCAGCAGACAACTAGCCTCCTACGAGCAGTACTTC.

The chain has TRBV6-1 and TRBJ1-6, with TRBD1 matching over 7 bases. The trim removed 6 bases at V and 3 bases at J, leaving 5 bases unmatched. The CDR3 contains 15 residues. Germline V lookup: CDR1 MNHNS, CDR2 SASEGT. The CDR3 nucleotides are TGTGCCAGCAGGGACAGGCCCCTCTATAATTCACCCCTCCACTTT. It yields the protein CASRDRPLYNSPLHF.

The chain recombines TRBV28 with TRBJ2-7; the match to TRBD2 covers 8 bases. With 5 bases clipped from V and 2 bases from J, the junction kept 8 bases outside the gene matches. Germline CDR1 and CDR2: MDHEN and SYDVKM. CDR3 length: 15 amino acids. The CDR3 protein is CASSTAGLGPYEQYF. Here the CDR3 DNA reads TGTGCCAGCAGTACTGCGGGACTAGGCCCCTACGAGCAGTACTTC. Based on the CDR3 plus reference TRBV28 and TRBJ2-7, the full variable domain is DVKVTQSSRYLVKRTGEKVFLECVQDMDHENMFWYRQDPGLGLRLIYFSYDVKMKEKGDIPEGYSVSREKKERFSLILESASTNQTSMYLCASSTAGLGPYEQYFGPGTRLTVT.

The V and J genes are TRBV7-6 and TRBJ1-1; D unclear. V lost 1 base and J 4 bases, leaving 13 bases between the germline ends. Germline V gene data show CDR1 as SGHVS and CDR2 as FNYEAQ. The CDR3 extends over 15 amino acids. For the CDR3, the DNA is TGTGCCAGCAGCTTAGGAGGCGGGAAGGGCACTGAAGCTTTCTTT. It encodes CASSLGGGKGTEAFF.

DNA of the CDR3: TGTGCCAGTAGTATAGATGTTTCCGGGTTTGGAGAGACCCAGTACTTC. Translation: CASSIDVSGFGETQYF. This chain links TRBV19 with TRBJ2-5; D remains unclear. Germline CDR1 and CDR2: LNHDA and SQIVND (reference sequence). The CDR3 sequence is 16 residues long. Trimming pared 0 bases from V and 4 bases from J, leaving 15 bases between.

The chain combines TRBV7-3 with TRBJ2-1, with a tentative D call TRBD2 (6 bases). Germline lookup yields CDR1 SGHTA and CDR2 FQGTGA. Trimming removed 1 base at V and 5 bases at J, with 9 bases between. The CDR3 covers 14 residues. CDR3 protein: CASSLNGGNNEQFF. The CDR3, as DNA: TGTGCCAGCAGCTTAAACGGGGGAAACAATGAGCAGTTCTTC.

This rearrangement joins TRBV9 to TRBJ2-7; perhaps TRBD1 as D (5 bases). Germline V gives CDR1 SGDLS, CDR2 YYNGEE. CDR3 length equals 13 residues. V lost 4 bases and J 7 bases, leaving 15 bases between the germline ends. The CDR3 DNA reads as TGTGCCAGCAGCCATTCGTCAGGGCCAGAGCAGTACTTC. This sequence encodes CASSHSSGPEQYF.

V gene TRBV30 combines with J gene TRBJ2-3; D not certain. The germline V gene has CDR1 GTSNPN and CDR2 SVGIG (reference sequence). The CDR3 length is 11 residues. V was trimmed by 0 bases and J by 6 bases, leaving 4 bases between them. CDR3 sequence reads: CAWSVSDTQYF. In nucleotides, the CDR3 is TGTGCCTGGAGTGTTTCGGATACGCAGTATTTT.

The rearrangement joins TRBV4-3 to TRBJ2-7, with a weak D call TRBD1 (6 bases). Germline V gene sequence: CDR1 LGHNA, CDR2 YSLEER. This CDR3 region has 16 residues. V dropped 4 bases and J dropped 3 bases, with 19 bases sitting between them. DNA for the CDR3: TGCGCCAGCAGCCTGACTTCCAGGGGTGGAGGCTACGAGCAGTACTTC. Its translation: CASSLTSRGGGYEQYF.